This TCR beta chain is drawn from a study of neurological immune-mediated disorders (dated by TCRdb to the late 2010s). For the wider study: Among the roughly 35 multiple sclerosis patients, relapsing-remitting MS accounted for about 31 and secondary progressive MS accounted for 3. The approximately 110 TCR-beta libraries included longitudinal samples, technical triplicates and paired sorted CD4+ and CD8+ T-cell subsets alongside PBMC samples. The study compared peripheral blood TCR-beta repertoires of HTLV-I-associated myelopathy (HAM/TSP) patients, multiple sclerosis patients and healthy controls using UMI-based sequencing. The cohort was made up of some 70 subjects, consisting of around 15 HAM/TSP patients, about 34 multiple sclerosis patients and around 20 healthy controls. Study-wide findings and limitations: The highest TCR clonal expansion was observed in HAM/TSP patients, whereas the lowest was observed in MS patients, even when compared with healthy controls. Repertoires from 18 of 34 MS patients were grouped by phylogenetic analysis into a cluster of related CDR3 sequences, suggesting a possible repertoire-level signature. Across subjects, expanded clones never shared an identical CDR3 amino acid sequence, which suggests that the TCR-beta repertoires in every group were private. No association of the MS cluster with clinical or MRI features was observed, and the need for larger cohorts was stated by the authors.

Trimming at the junction amounts to 4 bases on V and 6 bases on J, and the germline ends lie 13 bases apart. The germline V gene yields SGHTA for CDR1 and FQGNSA for CDR2. Measured from the cysteine to the phenylalanine, the CDR3 is 13 residues long. Only the CDR3 part of the read is kept: 39 bases, read in frame from the first base. cDNA synthesis used template-switch 5'RACE with a primer carrying a 10-nucleotide random unique molecular identifier tagging each TCR transcript. Every sequencing run covered 15-18 subjects and yielded more than 170 million TCR-beta sequences. The RNeasy kit was used for extraction of total RNA. The KAPA Real-time Library Amplification kit was used to amplify TCR-beta VDJ regions with primers targeting the TCR constant region and the 5'RACE anchor. Sample indexes and Illumina adaptors were added in a first PCR, after which library yield was increased in a second PCR. After purification with Ampure beads, the TCR product of roughly 650 bp was size-selected on a 2% E-gel SizeSelection system. Before pooling, libraries had their quality checked on a Bioanalyzer, their concentration measured with Qubit, and their quantity determined with the Kapa Library Quantification kit. An Illumina HiSeq 2500 was used to sequence the libraries paired-end at 2 x 150 bp. To increase sequence diversity, roughly 24-32% phiX was spiked into each library pool. The authors' pipeline ran thus. The UMI-based MiGEC pipeline processed quality-filtered reads and removed over 75% of raw TCR sequences during error correction. IMGT germline references were used for aligning VDJ genes, and each clonotype was defined as a unique CDR3 amino acid sequence together with its V-J genes. Clonal expansion, Shannon diversity and CDR3 relatedness (CalcPairwiseDistances, ClusterSamples) were evaluated with VDJtools, and phylogenetic trees were built with CLCbio workbench. Using coefficient-of-variation modelling across technical triplicates, the study counted a clone as expanded if it had at least 8 unique UMIs. The public reads were reanalyzed by TCRdb: fastp trimming at Q25, MiXCR alignment, in-frame beta chains only. Under each unique CDR3 protein, matching rows form one entry showing the most common genes and DNA. TCRdb assigned the V and J calls; the authors' analysis was not used. The sample table contains some 76,000 distinct CDR3 sequences; only one count was recorded for more than 3% of them. The top ten constitute roughly 5.2% of the sample.

For unsorted PBMC libraries, 2 million PBMCs were used after storage in RNAlater at -80 degrees C until RNA extraction. The multiple sclerosis patients were enrolled in a US clinical protocol that evaluated disease progression with magnetic resonance imaging. PBMCs were separated from peripheral blood using Ficoll-Hypaque density gradient centrifugation and then cryopreserved in liquid nitrogen. This clonotype was picked up many times. What this receptor recognizes is not known. There are no base qualities to consult, and no much larger clone falls within one base. The material sequenced was PBMCs. The TCR originated in a woman aged 45-65 years with multiple sclerosis. Recombination linked TRBV7-2 to TRBJ2-7, with the D segment identity uncertain. Here is the DNA: TGTGCCAGCAGCTCCCCGGTGCGATCCGAGCAGTACTTC. It specifies CASSSPVRSEQYF. Joined to the reference TRBV7-2 and TRBJ2-7 proteins, this CDR3 gives the full variable domain: GAGVSQSPSNKVTEKGKDVELRCDPISGHTALYWYRQSLGQGLEFLIYFQGNSAPDKSGLPSDRFSAERTGGSVSTLTIQRTQQEDSAVYLCASSSPVRSEQYFGPGTRLTVT.